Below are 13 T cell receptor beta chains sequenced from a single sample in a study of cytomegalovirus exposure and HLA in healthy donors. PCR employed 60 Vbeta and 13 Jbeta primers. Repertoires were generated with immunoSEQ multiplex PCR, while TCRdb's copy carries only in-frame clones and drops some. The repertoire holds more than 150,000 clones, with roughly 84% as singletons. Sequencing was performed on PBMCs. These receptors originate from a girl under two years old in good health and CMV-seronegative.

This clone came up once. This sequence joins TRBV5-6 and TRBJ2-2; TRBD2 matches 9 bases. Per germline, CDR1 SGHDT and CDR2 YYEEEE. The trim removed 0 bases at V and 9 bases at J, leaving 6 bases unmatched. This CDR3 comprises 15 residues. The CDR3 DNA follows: TGTGCCAGCAGCTTGGTTAGCGGGGGCCGCTGGGAGCTGTTTTTT. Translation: CASSLVSGGRWELFF.

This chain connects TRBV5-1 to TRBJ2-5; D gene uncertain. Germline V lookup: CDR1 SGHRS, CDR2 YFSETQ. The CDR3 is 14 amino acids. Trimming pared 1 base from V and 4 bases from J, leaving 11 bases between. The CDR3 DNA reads TGCGCCAGCAGCTTGAATCCGGAGTCAGAGACCCAGTACTTC. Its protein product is CASSLNPESETQYF.

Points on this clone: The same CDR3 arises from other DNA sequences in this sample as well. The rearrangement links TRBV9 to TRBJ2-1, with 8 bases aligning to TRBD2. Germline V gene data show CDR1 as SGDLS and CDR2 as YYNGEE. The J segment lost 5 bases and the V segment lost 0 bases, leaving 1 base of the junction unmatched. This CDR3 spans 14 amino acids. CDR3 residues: CASSVAGGNNEQFF. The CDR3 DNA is TGTGCCAGCAGCGTAGCGGGGGGGAACAATGAGCAGTTCTTC.

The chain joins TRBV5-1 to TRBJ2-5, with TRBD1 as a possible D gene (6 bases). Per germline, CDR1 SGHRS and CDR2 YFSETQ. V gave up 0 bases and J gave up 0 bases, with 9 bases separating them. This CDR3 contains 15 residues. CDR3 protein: CASSLGTADQETQYF. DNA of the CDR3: TGCGCCAGCAGCTTGGGGACAGCCGACCAAGAGACCCAGTACTTC.

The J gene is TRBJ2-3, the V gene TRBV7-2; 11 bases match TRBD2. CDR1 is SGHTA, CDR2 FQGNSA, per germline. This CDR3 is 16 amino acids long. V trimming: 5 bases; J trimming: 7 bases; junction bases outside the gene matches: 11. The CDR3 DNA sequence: TGTGCCAGCAGCCAAAGACTAGCGGGAAGTATCTATACGCAGTATTTT. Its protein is CASSQRLAGSIYTQYF.

CDR3 DNA sequence: TGTGCCAGCAGTGCCTCGGTTGGTGGCTACACCTTC. Translation gives CASSASVGGYTF. The V call is TRBV25-1, the J call TRBJ1-2; D is ambiguous. This CDR3 is 12 amino acids long. Per the germline V gene, CDR1 is MGHDK and CDR2 is SYGVNS. The V end was cut by 4 bases, the J end by 7 bases, with 10 bases between.

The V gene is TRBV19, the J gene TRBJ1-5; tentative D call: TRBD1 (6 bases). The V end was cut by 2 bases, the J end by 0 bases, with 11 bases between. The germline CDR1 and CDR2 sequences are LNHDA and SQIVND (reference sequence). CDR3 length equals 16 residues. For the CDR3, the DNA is TGTGCCAGTAGTATAAGTCAGGGGACTAGCAATCAGCCCCAGCATTTT. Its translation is CASSISQGTSNQPQHF. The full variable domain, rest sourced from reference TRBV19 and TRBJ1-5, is DGGITQSPKYLFRKEGQNVTLSCEQNLNHDAMYWYRQDPGQGLRLIYYSQIVNDFQKGDIAEGYSVSREKKESFPLTVTSAQKNPTAFYLCASSISQGTSNQPQHFGDGTRLSIL.

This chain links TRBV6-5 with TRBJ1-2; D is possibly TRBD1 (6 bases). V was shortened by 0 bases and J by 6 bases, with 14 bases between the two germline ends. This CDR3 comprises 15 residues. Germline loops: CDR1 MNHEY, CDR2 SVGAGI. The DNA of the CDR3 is TGTGCCAGCAGTTACTCGGGGGGGCAATCGGATGGCTACACCTTC. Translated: CASSYSGGQSDGYTF.

The CDR3, as DNA: TGTGCCAGCAGCTCAAGAGGGTGGTCCGGGGAGCTGTTTTTT. Translation: CASSSRGWSGELFF. The rearrangement uses TRBV11-1 and TRBJ2-2, with D possibly matching TRBD2 (5 bases). V was shortened by 4 bases and J by 6 bases, with 12 bases between the two germline ends. Germline CDR1 SGHAT, CDR2 FQDESV (reference sequence). The CDR3 covers 14 residues.

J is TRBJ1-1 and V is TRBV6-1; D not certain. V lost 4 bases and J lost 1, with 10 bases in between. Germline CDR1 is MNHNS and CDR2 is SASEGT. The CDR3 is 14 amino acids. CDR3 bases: TGTGCCAGCAGTGGATCAGGTCGGAACACTGAAGCTTTCTTT. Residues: CASSGSGRNTEAFF.

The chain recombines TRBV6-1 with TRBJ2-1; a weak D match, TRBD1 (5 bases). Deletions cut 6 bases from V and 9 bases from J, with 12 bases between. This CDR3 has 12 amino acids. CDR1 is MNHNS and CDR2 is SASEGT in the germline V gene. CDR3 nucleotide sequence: TGTGCCAGCAGACAGGTAACAGTTGAGCAGTTCTTC. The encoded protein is CASRQVTVEQFF.

CDR3 residues: CASSPSAGEGHEQFF. DNA of the CDR3: TGTGCCAGCAGCCCCTCAGCGGGAGAGGGGCATGAGCAGTTCTTC. The rearrangement links TRBV11-1 to TRBJ2-1; 8 nucleotides align to TRBD2. The ends lost 5 bases at V and 8 bases at J; junction bases unmatched: 11. The CDR3 totals 15 residues. Germline V CDR1 and CDR2: SGHAT, FQDESV (reference sequence).

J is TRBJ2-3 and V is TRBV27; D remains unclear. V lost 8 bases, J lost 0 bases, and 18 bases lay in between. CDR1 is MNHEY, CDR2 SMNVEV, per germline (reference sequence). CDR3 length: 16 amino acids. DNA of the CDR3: TGTGCCAGCTTCTCCCTTCGCGGTCCCAGCACAGATACGCAGTATTTT. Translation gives CASFSLRGPSTDTQYF.